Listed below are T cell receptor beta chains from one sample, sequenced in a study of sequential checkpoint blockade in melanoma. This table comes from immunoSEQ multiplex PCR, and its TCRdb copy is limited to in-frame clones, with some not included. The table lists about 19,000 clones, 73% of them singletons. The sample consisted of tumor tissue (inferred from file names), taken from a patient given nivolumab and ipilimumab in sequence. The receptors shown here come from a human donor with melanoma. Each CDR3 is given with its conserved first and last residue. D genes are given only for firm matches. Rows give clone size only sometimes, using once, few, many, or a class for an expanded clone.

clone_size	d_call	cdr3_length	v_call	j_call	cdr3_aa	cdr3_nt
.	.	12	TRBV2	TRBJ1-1	CASSLEAAEAFF	TGTGCCAGCAGCCTAGAGGCCGCTGAAGCTTTCTTT
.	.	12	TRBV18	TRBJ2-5	CASSPLGETQYF	TGTGCCAGCTCACCACTGGGGGAGACCCAGTACTTC
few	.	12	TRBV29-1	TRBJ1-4	CSARRNNEKLFF	TGCAGCGCCCGACGGAACAATGAAAAACTGTTTTTT
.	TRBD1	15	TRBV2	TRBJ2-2	CASRVQDRASGELFF	TGTGCCAGCAGGGTCCAGGACAGGGCGTCCGGGGAGCTGTTTTTT
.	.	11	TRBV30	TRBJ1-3	CAWGNADTIYF	TGTGCCTGGGGTAACGCGGACACCATATATTTT
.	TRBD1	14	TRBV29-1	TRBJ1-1	CSVEAGTANTEAFF	TGCAGCGTTGAAGCCGGGACAGCCAACACTGAAGCTTTCTTT
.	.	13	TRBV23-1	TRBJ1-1	CASSSEGWGEAFF	TGCGCCAGCAGCTCTGAGGGCTGGGGTGAAGCTTTCTTT
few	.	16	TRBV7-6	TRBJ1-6	CASSRWVQLTNSPLHF	TGTGCCAGCAGCCGGTGGGTACAGCTGACAAATTCACCCCTCCACTTT
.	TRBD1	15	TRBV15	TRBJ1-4	CASSPRQGLGEKLFF	TGTGCCAGCAGCCCCAGACAGGGTTTGGGCGAAAAACTGTTTTTT
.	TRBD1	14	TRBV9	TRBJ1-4	CASSELQGAGKLFF	TGTGCCAGCAGTGAGCTACAGGGGGCCGGAAAACTGTTTTTT
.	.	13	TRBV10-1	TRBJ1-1	CASSGQRGTEAFF	TGCGCCAGCAGTGGACAGCGAGGCACTGAAGCTTTCTTT
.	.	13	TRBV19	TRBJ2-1	CASSIPGVNEQFF	TGTGCCAGTAGTATACCCGGGGTCAATGAGCAGTTCTTC
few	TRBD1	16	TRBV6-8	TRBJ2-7	CASRNAGTGNHYEQYF	TGTGCCAGCAGAAACGCCGGGACAGGGAACCACTACGAGCAGTACTTC
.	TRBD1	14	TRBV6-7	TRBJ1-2	CASRPQGALVGYTF	TGTGCCAGCAGACCACAGGGGGCGCTGGTTGGCTACACCTTC
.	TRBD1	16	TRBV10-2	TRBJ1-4	CASSEGRGTQNEKLFF	TGCGCCAGCAGTGAAGGCAGGGGGACCCAAAATGAAAAACTGTTTTTT
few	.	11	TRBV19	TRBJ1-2	CASSNMDGYTF	TGTGCCAGTAGTAACATGGATGGCTACACCTTC
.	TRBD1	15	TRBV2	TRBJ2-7	CASIVTGTGGYEQYF	TGTGCCAGCATCGTAACCGGGACAGGGGGGTACGAGCAGTACTTC
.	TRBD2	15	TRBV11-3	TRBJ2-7	CASSQQGTSFLEQYF	TGTGCCAGCAGCCAACAAGGGACTAGCTTTCTCGAGCAGTACTTC
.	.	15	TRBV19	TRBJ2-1	CASSMTSGSYNEQFF	TGTGCCAGTAGTATGACTAGTGGGTCCTACAATGAGCAGTTCTTC
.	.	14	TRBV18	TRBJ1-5	CASSRANTNQPQHF	TGTGCCAGCTCACGTGCTAACACCAACCAGCCCCAGCATTTT
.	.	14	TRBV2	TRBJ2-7	CASSDRGRGDEQYF	TGTGCCAGCAGTGATCGGGGCAGGGGTGACGAGCAGTACTTC
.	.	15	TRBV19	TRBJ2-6	CASTHTSSGANVLTF	TGTGCCAGTACCCACACTTCCTCTGGGGCCAACGTCCTGACTTTC
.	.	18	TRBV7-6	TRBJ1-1	CASSSWSLNLTANTEAFF	TGTGCCAGCAGCTCCTGGTCACTAAACTTGACAGCGAACACTGAAGCTTTCTTT
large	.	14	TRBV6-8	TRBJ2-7	CASSDTGTIYEQYF	TGTGCCAGCAGTGACACCGGGACAATCTACGAGCAGTACTTC
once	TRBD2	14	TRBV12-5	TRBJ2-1	CASGGSGGGNEQFF	TGTGCTAGTGGTGGGTCGGGAGGCGGGAATGAGCAGTTCTTC
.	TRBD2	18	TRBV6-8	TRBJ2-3	CASSYRLAGGFQGDTQYF	TGTGCCAGCAGTTACCGACTAGCGGGGGGGTTTCAGGGAGATACGCAGTATTTT
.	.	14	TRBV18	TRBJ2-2	CASSPWPNTGELFF	TGTGCCAGCTCACCCTGGCCGAACACCGGGGAGCTGTTTTTT
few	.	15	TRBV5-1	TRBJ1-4	CASSFVSVSNEKLFF	TGCGCCAGCAGCTTCGTGTCGGTCTCAAATGAAAAACTGTTTTTT
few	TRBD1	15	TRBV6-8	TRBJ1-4	CASRLGTAPNEKLFF	TGTGCCAGCAGACTAGGGACAGCTCCTAATGAAAAACTGTTTTTT
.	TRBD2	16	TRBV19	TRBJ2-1	CASSIVGSGRGNEQFF	TGTGCCAGTAGTATAGTCGGTAGCGGGAGAGGGAATGAGCAGTTCTTC
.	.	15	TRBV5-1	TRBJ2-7	CASSLRADTINEQYF	TGCGCCAGCAGCTTGAGGGCAGACACTATTAACGAGCAGTACTTC
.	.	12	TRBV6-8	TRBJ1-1	CASSDQHPEAFF	TGTGCCAGCAGTGATCAACACCCTGAAGCTTTCTTT
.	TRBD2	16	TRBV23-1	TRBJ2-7	CASSQSAAGVATEQYF	TGCGCCAGCAGTCAATCCGCAGCGGGAGTAGCGACCGAGCAGTACTTC
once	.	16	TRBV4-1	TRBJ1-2	CASSQDLGPELYGYTF	TGCGCCAGCAGCCAAGACTTGGGACCGGAACTGTATGGCTACACCTTC
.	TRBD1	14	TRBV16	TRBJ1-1	CASSQWRTGAEAFF	TGTGCCAGCAGCCAATGGCGGACAGGGGCTGAAGCTTTCTTT
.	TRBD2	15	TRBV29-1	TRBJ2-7	CSVLSGRAVLGEQYF	TGCAGCGTCCTTAGCGGGAGGGCGGTCTTGGGCGAGCAGTACTTC
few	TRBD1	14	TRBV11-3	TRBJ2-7	CASSLWDRVHEQYF	TGTGCCAGCAGCTTATGGGACAGGGTACACGAGCAGTACTTC
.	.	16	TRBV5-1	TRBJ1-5	CASSLDEDLASQPQHF	TGCGCCAGCAGCTTGGATGAGGACTTAGCGAGTCAGCCCCAGCATTTT
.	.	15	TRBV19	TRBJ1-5	CASSIWGDSNQPQHF	TGTGCCAGTAGTATCTGGGGGGATTCGAATCAGCCCCAGCATTTT
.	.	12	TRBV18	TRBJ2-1	CASDSTVNEQFF	TGTGCCAGCGATTCGACAGTCAATGAGCAGTTCTTC
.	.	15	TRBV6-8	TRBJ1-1	CASPKSGNMNTEAFF	TGTGCCAGCCCCAAAAGTGGGAATATGAACACTGAAGCTTTCTTT
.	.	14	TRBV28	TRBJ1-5	CASTGAGHNQPQHF	TGTGCCAGCACTGGGGCAGGGCACAATCAGCCCCAGCATTTT
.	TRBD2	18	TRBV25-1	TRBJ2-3	CASSDISGRAPNTDTQYF	TGTGCCAGCAGTGACATTAGCGGGAGGGCCCCGAACACAGATACGCAGTATTTT
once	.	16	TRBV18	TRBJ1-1	CASSPTRASVGSEAFF	TGTGCCAGCTCACCTACTAGGGCGTCAGTTGGATCTGAAGCTTTCTTT
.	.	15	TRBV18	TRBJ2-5	CASSRTLGEPGTQYF	TGTGCCAGCTCACGAACACTCGGGGAGCCGGGGACCCAGTACTTC